The clone carrying this T cell receptor (beta chain) was detected only once. The data originate from a study of blood T cell repertoires in COVID-19. This CDR3 has 17 residues. Per the germline V gene, CDR1 is SGHTA and CDR2 is FQGNSA. Germline trimming cut 5 bases from V and 0 bases from J; bases unmatched to any gene: 7. Profiled with immunoSEQ multiplex PCR; TCRdb holds only in-frame clones, not every one. The sample has about 220,000 clones, around 85% seen once. Material for sequencing was peripheral blood. The receptor comes from a woman between 65 and 79 years old with COVID-19, enrolled during active disease. The chain carries TRBV7-2 and TRBJ2-6; 7 bases are a match to TRBD1. The CDR3, as DNA: TGTGCCAGCAGCCTCGGGACAGCGGCCTCTGGGGCCAACGTCCTGACTTTC. Translated: CASSLGTAASGANVLTF.